Listed below are T cell receptor beta chains from one sample, sequenced in a study of vaccination and CD4 T cells after COVID-19. Antigens for these TCRs are unknown. Each CDR3 protein gets one entry after TCRdb re-called the PCR reads with MiXCR. The sample records several thousand distinct CDR3 sequences, roughly 77% being singletons. The sample was CD4+ T cells from blood, cultured in vitro. The receptors were gathered from a human donor in good health. Both conserved end residues are part of each CDR3. Fields, in order: V gene, clone size, J gene, D gene, CDR3 protein, CDR3 DNA. The D gene is left open where the match is weak. Only some rows state a clone size, as once, few, many or a class for expanded clones.

>TRBV20-1|NA|TRBJ2-2|TRBD1
CSAKNRGNTGELFF
TGCAGTGCTAAGAACAGGGGGAACACCGGGGAGCTGTTTTTT
>TRBV24-1|NA|TRBJ2-5|NA
CATSVGATQETQYF
TGTGCCACCAGTGTTGGGGCTACCCAAGAGACCCAGTACTTC
>TRBV6-1|NA|TRBJ2-7|NA
CASSPQTGRYEQYF
TGTGCCAGCAGTCCCCAAACAGGGCGGTACGAGCAGTACTTC
>TRBV6-4|few|TRBJ1-2|NA
CASSDPGIGYTF
TGTGCCAGCAGTGACCCGGGGATAGGCTACACCTTC
>TRBV21-1|few|TRBJ2-2|NA
CPTLGRGSTGELFF
TGTCCGACTCTCGGTCGGGGTTCAACCGGGGAGCTGTTTTTT
>TRBV10-3|NA|TRBJ2-7|NA
CAILDSYEQYF
TGTGCCATTCTGGACAGCTACGAGCAGTACTTC
>TRBV28|NA|TRBJ1-2|NA
CASSDGINYGYTF
TGTGCCAGCAGCGACGGGATTAACTATGGCTACACCTTC
>TRBV20-1|NA|TRBJ2-5|NA
CSARDLSQETQYF
TGCAGTGCTAGAGATCTCAGCCAAGAGACCCAGTACTTC
>TRBV29-1|NA|TRBJ2-2|TRBD1
CSVAPQGAVGELFF
TGCAGCGTTGCCCCACAGGGGGCAGTCGGGGAGCTGTTTTTT
>TRBV7-8|NA|TRBJ2-7|TRBD1
CASRPDRVGEQYF
TGTGCCAGCAGGCCAGACAGGGTTGGCGAGCAGTACTTC
>TRBV24-1|NA|TRBJ1-5|NA
CATSLWGNQPQHF
TGTGCCACCTCTTTGTGGGGCAATCAGCCCCAGCATTTT
>TRBV20-1|NA|TRBJ2-3|NA
CSARGEWRTADTQYF
TGCAGTGCTAGAGGGGAGTGGAGGACGGCAGATACGCAGTATTTT
>TRBV30|few|TRBJ1-2|NA
CAWSLSDRNYGYTF
TGTGCCTGGAGCCTATCGGATAGGAACTATGGCTACACCTTC
>TRBV11-2|NA|TRBJ1-2|NA
CASSPYTAAGYTF
TGTGCCAGCAGCCCCTACACGGCGGCGGGCTACACCTTC
>TRBV20-1|few|TRBJ1-2|NA
CSARADTAYGYTF
TGCAGTGCTAGGGCTGATACCGCGTATGGCTACACCTTC
>TRBV5-6|NA|TRBJ1-2|TRBD1
CASSRTQGFGYGYTF
TGTGCCAGCAGCCGGACACAGGGGTTCGGCTATGGCTACACCTTC
>TRBV7-2|NA|TRBJ1-1|NA
CASTKSGLNTEAFF
TGTGCCAGCACCAAAAGCGGGTTGAACACTGAAGCTTTCTTT
>TRBV7-8|NA|TRBJ1-1|NA
CASSLITGTNTEAFF
TGTGCCAGCAGCTTAATTACGGGGACAAACACTGAAGCTTTCTTT
>TRBV20-1|few|TRBJ1-5|NA
CSARRGTPSGYSNQPQHF
TGCAGTGCTAGAAGAGGGACTCCCTCTGGTTATAGCAATCAGCCCCAGCATTTT
>TRBV7-9|NA|TRBJ1-2|NA
CASSLAAGGRGYGYTF
TGTGCCAGCAGCTTAGCGGCGGGCGGAAGGGGATATGGCTACACCTTC
>TRBV2|NA|TRBJ1-1|NA
CASRGRGHLTEAFF
TGTGCCAGCAGGGGCAGGGGCCATCTCACTGAAGCTTTCTTT
>TRBV7-2|NA|TRBJ2-7|NA
CASSQPGRGDSYEQYF
TGCGCCAGCAGCCAACCGGGCAGGGGGGACTCCTACGAGCAGTACTTC
>TRBV10-1|NA|TRBJ2-2|NA
CASSEWGVNTGELFF
TGCGCCAGCAGTGAGTGGGGTGTTAACACCGGGGAGCTGTTTTTT
>TRBV11-2|few|TRBJ1-1|NA
CASSLGLRAFF
TGTGCCAGCAGCTTAGGGCTCAGGGCTTTCTTT
>TRBV7-6|few|TRBJ1-5|TRBD1
CASSLGQGADQPQHF
TGTGCCAGCAGCTTAGGTCAGGGGGCCGATCAGCCCCAGCATTTT
>TRBV4-1|NA|TRBJ1-5|NA
CASSQEDSFNQPQHF
TGCGCCAGCAGCCAAGAAGACAGCTTCAATCAGCCCCAGCATTTT
>TRBV7-2|NA|TRBJ2-5|NA
CASTPGELTQYF
TGTGCCAGCACCCCTGGGGAGTTGACCCAGTACTTC
>TRBV20-1|few|TRBJ1-2|NA
CSAVSADYGYTF
TGCAGTGCTGTCTCCGCGGACTATGGCTACACCTTC
>TRBV7-6|few|TRBJ1-4|TRBD1
CASSFGQGSSEKLFF
TGTGCCAGCAGCTTCGGACAGGGAAGTAGTGAAAAACTGTTTTTT
>TRBV20-1|NA|TRBJ1-1|NA
CSASQPTDTEAFF
TGCAGTGCTAGCCAGCCAACGGACACTGAAGCTTTCTTT
>TRBV20-1|NA|TRBJ1-6|TRBD1
CSAATGVPLHF
TGCAGTGCTGCGACAGGGGTCCCCCTCCACTTT
>TRBV27|NA|TRBJ2-7|NA
CASSFGGTLGEQYF
TGTGCCAGCAGTTTCGGGGGCACTTTGGGCGAGCAGTACTTC
>TRBV19|NA|TRBJ2-7|NA
CVSSIGESYEQYF
TGTGTCAGTAGTATAGGAGAATCCTACGAGCAGTACTTC